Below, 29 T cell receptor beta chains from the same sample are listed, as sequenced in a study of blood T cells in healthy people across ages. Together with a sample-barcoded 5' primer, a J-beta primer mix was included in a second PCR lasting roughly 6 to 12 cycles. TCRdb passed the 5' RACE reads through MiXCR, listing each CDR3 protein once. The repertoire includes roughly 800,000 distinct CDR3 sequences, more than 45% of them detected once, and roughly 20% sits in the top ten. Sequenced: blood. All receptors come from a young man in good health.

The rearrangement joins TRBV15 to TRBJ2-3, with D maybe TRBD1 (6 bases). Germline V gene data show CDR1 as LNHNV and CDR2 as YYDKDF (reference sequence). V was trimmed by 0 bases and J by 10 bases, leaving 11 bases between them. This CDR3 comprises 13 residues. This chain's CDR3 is CATSRESGGAQYF. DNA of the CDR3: TGTGCCACCAGCAGAGAGAGTGGGGGCGCGCAGTATTTT.

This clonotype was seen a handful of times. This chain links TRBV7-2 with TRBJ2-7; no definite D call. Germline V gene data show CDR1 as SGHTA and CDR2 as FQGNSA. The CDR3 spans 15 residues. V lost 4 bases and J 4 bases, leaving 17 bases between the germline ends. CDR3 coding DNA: TGTGCCAGCAGCTCTCGCGCTACTTATCAGTACGAGCAGTACTTC. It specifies CASSSRATYQYEQYF.

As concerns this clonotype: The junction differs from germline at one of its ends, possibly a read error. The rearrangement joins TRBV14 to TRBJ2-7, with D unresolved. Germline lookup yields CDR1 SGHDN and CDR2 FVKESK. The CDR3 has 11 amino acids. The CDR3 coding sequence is TGTACCAGCAGCCAAGTGGGAGAGCAGTACTTC. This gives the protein CTSSQVGEQYF.

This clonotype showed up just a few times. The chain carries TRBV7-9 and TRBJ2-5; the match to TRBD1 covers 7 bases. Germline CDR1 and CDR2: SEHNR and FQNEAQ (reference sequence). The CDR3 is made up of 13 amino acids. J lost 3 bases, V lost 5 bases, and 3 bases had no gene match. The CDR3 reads CASSPQGEETQYF. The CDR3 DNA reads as TGTGCCAGCAGCCCCCAGGGGGAAGAGACCCAGTACTTC.

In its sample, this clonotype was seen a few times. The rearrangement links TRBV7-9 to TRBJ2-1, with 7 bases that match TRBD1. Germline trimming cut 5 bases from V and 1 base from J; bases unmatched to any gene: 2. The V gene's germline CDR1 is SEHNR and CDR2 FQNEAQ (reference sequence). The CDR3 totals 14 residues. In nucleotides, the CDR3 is TGTGCCAGCAGCCAGACAGGGTCCTACAATGAGCAGTTCTTC. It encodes CASSQTGSYNEQFF.

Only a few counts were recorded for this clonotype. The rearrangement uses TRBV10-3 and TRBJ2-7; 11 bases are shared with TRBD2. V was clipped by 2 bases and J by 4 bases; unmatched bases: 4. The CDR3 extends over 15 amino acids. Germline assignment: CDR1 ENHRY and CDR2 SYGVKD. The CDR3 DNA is TGTGCCATCAGTGAGGGGACTAGCGGAGTATACGAGCAGTACTTC. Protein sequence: CAISEGTSGVYEQYF.

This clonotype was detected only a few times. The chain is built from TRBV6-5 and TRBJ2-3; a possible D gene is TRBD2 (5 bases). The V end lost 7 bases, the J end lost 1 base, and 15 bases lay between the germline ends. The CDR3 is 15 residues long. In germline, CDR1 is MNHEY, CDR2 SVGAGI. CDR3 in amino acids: CASTPAGGGTDTQYF. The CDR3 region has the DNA TGTGCCAGCACCCCGGCTGGAGGCGGCACAGATACGCAGTATTTT.

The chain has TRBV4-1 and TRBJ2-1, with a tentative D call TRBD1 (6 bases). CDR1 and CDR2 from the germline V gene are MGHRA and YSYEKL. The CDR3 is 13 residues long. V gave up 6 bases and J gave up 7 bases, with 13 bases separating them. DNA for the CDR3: TGCGCCAGCAGGAAACAGGGTCTAAATGAGCAGTTCTTC. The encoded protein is CASRKQGLNEQFF.

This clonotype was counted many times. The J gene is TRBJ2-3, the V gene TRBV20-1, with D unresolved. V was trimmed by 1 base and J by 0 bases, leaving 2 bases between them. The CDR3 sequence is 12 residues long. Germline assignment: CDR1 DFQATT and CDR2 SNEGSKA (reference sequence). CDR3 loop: CSARASTDTQYF. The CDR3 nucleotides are TGCAGTGCTAGAGCCAGCACAGATACGCAGTATTTT.

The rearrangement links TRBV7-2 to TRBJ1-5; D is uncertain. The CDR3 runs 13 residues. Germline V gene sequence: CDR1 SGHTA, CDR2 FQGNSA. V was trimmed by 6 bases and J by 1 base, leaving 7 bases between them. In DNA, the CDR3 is TGTGCCAGCAGTTCCGACAGCAATCAGCCCCAGCATTTT. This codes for CASSSDSNQPQHF.

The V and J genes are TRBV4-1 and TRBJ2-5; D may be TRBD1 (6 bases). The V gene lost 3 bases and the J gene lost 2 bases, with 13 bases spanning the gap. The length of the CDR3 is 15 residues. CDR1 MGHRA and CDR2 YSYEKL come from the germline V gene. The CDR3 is CASSHPGATQETQYF. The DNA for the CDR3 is TGCGCCAGCAGCCATCCAGGGGCGACTCAAGAGACCCAGTACTTC.

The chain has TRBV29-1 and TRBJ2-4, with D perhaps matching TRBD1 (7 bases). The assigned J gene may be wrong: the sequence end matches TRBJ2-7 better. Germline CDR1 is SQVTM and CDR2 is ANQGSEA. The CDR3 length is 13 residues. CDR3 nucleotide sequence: TGCAGCGTTGGACAGGGAGGTAACGGCGAGCAGTACTTC. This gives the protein CSVGQGGNGEQYF.

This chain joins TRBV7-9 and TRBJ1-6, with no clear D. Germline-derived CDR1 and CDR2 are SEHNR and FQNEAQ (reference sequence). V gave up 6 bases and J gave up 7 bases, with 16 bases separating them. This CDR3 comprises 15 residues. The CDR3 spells CASSSSGTVNSPLHF. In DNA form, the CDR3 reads TGTGCCAGCAGTTCCTCCGGAACAGTAAATTCACCCCTCCACTTT.

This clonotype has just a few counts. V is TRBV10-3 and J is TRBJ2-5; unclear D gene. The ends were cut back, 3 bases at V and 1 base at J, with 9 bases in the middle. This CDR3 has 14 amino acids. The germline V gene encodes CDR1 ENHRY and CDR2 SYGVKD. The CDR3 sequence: CAISDGYSQETQYF. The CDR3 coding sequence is TGTGCCATCAGTGACGGGTACAGCCAAGAGACCCAGTACTTC.

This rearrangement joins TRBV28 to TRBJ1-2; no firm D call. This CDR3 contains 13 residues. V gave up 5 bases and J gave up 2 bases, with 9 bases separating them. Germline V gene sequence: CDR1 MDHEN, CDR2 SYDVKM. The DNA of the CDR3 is TGTGCCAGCAGTACCCTTGGGAACTATGGCTACACCTTC. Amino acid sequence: CASSTLGNYGYTF.

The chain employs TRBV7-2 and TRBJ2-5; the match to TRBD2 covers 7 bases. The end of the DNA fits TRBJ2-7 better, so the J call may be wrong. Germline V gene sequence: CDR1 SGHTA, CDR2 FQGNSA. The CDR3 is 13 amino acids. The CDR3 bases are TGTGCCAGCAGCGGAGCGGGGAGGTACGAGCAGTACTTC. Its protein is CASSGAGRYEQYF.

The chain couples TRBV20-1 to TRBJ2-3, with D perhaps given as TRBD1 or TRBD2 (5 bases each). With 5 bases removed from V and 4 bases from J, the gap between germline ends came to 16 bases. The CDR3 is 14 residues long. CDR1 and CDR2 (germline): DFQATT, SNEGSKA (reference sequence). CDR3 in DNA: TGCAGTGCTGGGACCCCCGGAGGCTCAGATACGCAGTATTTT. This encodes CSAGTPGGSDTQYF.

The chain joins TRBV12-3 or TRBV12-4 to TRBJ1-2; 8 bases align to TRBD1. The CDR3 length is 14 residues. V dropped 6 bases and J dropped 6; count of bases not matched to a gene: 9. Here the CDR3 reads CASSITRDRHGYTF. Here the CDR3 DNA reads TGTGCCAGCAGCATTACACGGGACAGGCATGGCTACACCTTC.

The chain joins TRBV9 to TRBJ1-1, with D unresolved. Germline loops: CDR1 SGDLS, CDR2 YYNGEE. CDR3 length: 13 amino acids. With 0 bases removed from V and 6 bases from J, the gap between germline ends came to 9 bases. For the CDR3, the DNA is TGTGCCAGCAGCGTAGGAGTAGGGTCTGAAGCTTTCTTT. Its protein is CASSVGVGSEAFF. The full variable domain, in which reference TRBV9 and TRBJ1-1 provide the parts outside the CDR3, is DSGVTQTPKHLITATGQRVTLRCSPRSGDLSVYWYQQSLDQGLQFLIQYYNGEERAKGNILERFSAQQFPDLHSELNLSSLELGDSALYFCASSVGVGSEAFFGQGTRLTVV.

The DNA of the CDR3 is TGTGCCAGCAGCTTAATGGGTAGCGGGACTGGAGCTGATACGCAGTATTTT. This sequence encodes CASSLMGSGTGADTQYF. The chain recombines TRBV7-3 with TRBJ2-3; 8 bases line up with TRBD2. CDR1 is SGHTA and CDR2 is FQGTGA in the germline V gene. Trimming removed 1 base from V and 6 bases from J; junction bases left unmatched: 12. This CDR3 has 17 residues. Using reference TRBV7-3 and TRBJ2-3 for the parts outside the CDR3, the full variable domain is GAGVSQTPSNKVTEKGKYVELRCDPISGHTALYWYRQSLGQGPEFLIYFQGTGAADDSGLPNDRFFAVRPEGSVSTLKIQRTERGDSAVYLCASSLMGSGTGADTQYFGPGTRLTVL.

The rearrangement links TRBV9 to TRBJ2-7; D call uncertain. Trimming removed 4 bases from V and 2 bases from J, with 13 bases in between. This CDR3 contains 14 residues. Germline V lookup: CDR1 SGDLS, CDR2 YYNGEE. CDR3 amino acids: CASSPRNNPYEQYF. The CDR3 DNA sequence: TGTGCCAGCAGCCCTCGTAACAACCCCTACGAGCAGTACTTC.

The CDR3 DNA is TGTGCCATCAGGGGGACAGGGAGGCCTAATGAAAAACTGTTTTTT. Translated: CAIRGTGRPNEKLFF. The rearrangement uses TRBV10-3 and TRBJ1-4, with 9 bases matching TRBD1. Germline V gene data show CDR1 as ENHRY and CDR2 as SYGVKD. This CDR3 has 15 residues. V lost 6 bases, J lost 3 bases, and 5 bases stayed unmatched.

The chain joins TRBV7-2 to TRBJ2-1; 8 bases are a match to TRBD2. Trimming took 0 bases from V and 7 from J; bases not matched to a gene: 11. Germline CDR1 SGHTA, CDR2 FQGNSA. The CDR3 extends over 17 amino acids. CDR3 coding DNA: TGTGCCAGCAGCTTAGCTGTGGCGGGAGGAGGCGGGAATGAGCAGTTCTTC. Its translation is CASSLAVAGGGGNEQFF.

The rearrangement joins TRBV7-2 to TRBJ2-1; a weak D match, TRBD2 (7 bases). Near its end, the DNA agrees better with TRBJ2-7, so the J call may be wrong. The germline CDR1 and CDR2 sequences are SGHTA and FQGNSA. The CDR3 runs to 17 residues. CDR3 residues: CASSLRAGGGSYNEQYF. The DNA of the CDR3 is TGTGCCAGCAGCTTACGGGCCGGCGGGGGCTCCTACAATGAGCAGTACTTC.

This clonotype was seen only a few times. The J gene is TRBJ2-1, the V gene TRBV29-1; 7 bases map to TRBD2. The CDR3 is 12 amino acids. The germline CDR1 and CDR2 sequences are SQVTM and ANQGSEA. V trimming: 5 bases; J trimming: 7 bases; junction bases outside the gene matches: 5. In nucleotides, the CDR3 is TGCAGCGTTTCCCAGGGAGGGAATGAGCAGTTCTTC. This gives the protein CSVSQGGNEQFF.

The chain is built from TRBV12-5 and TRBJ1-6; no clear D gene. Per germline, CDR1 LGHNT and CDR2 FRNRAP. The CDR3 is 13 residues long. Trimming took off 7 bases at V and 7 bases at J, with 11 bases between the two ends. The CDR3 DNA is TGTGCTAGTGCCCGGGATTCCAATTCACCCCTCCACTTT. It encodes CASARDSNSPLHF.

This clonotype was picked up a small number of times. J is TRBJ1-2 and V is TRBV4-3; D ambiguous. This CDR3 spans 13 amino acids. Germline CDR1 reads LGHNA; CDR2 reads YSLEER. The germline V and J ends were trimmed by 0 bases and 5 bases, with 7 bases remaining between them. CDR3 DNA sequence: TGCGCCAGCAGCCAAGAAATTTGGTATGGCTACACCTTC. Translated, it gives CASSQEIWYGYTF.

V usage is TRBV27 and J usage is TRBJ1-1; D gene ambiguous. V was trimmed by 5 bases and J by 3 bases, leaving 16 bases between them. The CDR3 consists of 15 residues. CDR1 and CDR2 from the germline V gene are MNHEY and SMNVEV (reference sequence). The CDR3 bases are TGTGCCAGCAGTGCGGGTCCTATACGGGACACTGAAGCTTTCTTT. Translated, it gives CASSAGPIRDTEAFF.

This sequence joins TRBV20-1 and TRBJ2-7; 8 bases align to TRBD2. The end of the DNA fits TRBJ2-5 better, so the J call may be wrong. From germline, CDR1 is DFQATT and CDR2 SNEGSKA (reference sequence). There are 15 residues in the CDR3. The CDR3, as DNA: TGCAGTGCTAGAAAAACCAGCGGGAGTTCTGAGACCCAGTACTTC. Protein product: CSARKTSGSSETQYF.